Each of the 20 T cell receptor beta chains below was sequenced from the same sample in a study of T cell repertoires in cytomegalovirus infection. TCRdb used MiXCR to reprocess the reads, holding one entry per CDR3 protein. Altogether 550,000 to 850,000 distinct CDR3 sequences are present, 33% being singletons, with the ten largest covering 18%. No antigen is known for these receptors. The sequencing here drew on cultured PBMCs, taken from culture after CMV antigen stimulation. These receptors came from a human donor in good health (CMV status not recorded). Some clones in this sample may be carry-over from other donors' samples.

The genes are TRBV7-4 and TRBJ1-5; D might be TRBD1 (6 bases). The CDR3 totals 19 residues. Trimming removed 5 bases at V and 7 bases at J, with 30 bases between. Germline V gene sequence: CDR1 SGHVT, CDR2 SQSDAQ. The CDR3 loop is CASSKGGGRALFGRQPQHF. CDR3 DNA sequence: TGTGCCAGCAGCAAAGGAGGGGGGCGGGCCCTTTTCGGGAGGCAGCCCCAGCATTTT.

The chain combines TRBV15 with TRBJ1-4; 8 bases map to TRBD1. V lost 5 bases to trimming and J lost 1 base; unmatched junction nucleotides: 9. This CDR3 spans 17 amino acids. CDR1 is LNHNV, CDR2 YYDKDF, per germline (reference sequence). The CDR3 sequence is CATSVPGQEITNEKLFF. The CDR3 nucleotides are TGTGCCACCAGCGTACCGGGACAGGAGATAACTAATGAAAAACTGTTTTTT.

This clonotype has a single count. The chain recombines TRBV20-1 with TRBJ1-1; D might be TRBD1 (5 bases). V lost 0 bases and J lost 5, with 10 bases in between. Germline V gene sequence: CDR1 DFQATT, CDR2 SNEGSKA (reference sequence). This CDR3 has 13 amino acids. Here the CDR3 reads CSARDRWGTEAFF. DNA for the CDR3: TGCAGTGCTAGAGATCGCTGGGGGACTGAAGCTTTCTTT.

The chain carries TRBV6-5 and TRBJ2-6; the D is unclear. The CDR3 totals 14 residues. Trimming stripped 6 bases from V and 0 bases from J, with 6 bases between. In germline, CDR1 is MNHEY, CDR2 SVGAGI. The chain's CDR3 is CASRAISGANVLTF. The DNA of the CDR3 is TGTGCCAGCAGGGCTATCTCTGGGGCCAACGTCCTGACTTTC.

Ten or more counts support this clonotype. V and J are TRBV7-2 and TRBJ1-5; no clear D gene. V was clipped by 1 base and J by 7 bases, with 8 bases between them. This CDR3 is 13 amino acids long. CDR1 is SGHTA, CDR2 FQGNSA, per germline. CDR3 residues: CASSLGRWQPQHF. As DNA, the CDR3 is TGTGCCAGCAGCTTAGGCCGTTGGCAGCCCCAGCATTTT.

The chain recombines TRBV20-1 with TRBJ2-6, with 12 bases aligning to TRBD1. The CDR3 is 16 amino acids. Germline assignment: CDR1 DFQATT and CDR2 SNEGSKA (reference sequence). The V segment lost 4 bases and the J segment 3 bases; nucleotides outside the gene matches: 4. CDR3 in amino acids: CSATGQGALGANVLTF. Written as DNA, the CDR3 is TGCAGTGCTACGGGACAGGGGGCGCTTGGGGCCAACGTCCTGACTTTC.

This clonotype was observed a few times. The chain links TRBV7-6 to TRBJ2-7; 8 bases are shared with TRBD1. The CDR3 covers 14 residues. CDR1 and CDR2 from the germline V gene are SGHVS and FNYEAQ. Trimming cost V 3 bases and J 3 bases; bases outside gene matches: 4. The chain's CDR3 is CASSFGTGLYEQYF. CDR3 in DNA: TGTGCCAGCAGCTTTGGGACAGGACTCTACGAGCAGTACTTC.

Ten or more counts support this clonotype. The rearrangement joins TRBV7-2 to TRBJ2-1; D is possibly TRBD1 or TRBD2 (5 bases each). Germline V gene sequence: CDR1 SGHTA, CDR2 FQGNSA. This CDR3 region has 14 residues. The V end was cut by 1 base, the J end by 9 bases, with 13 bases between. The CDR3 DNA reads as TGTGCCAGCAGCTTAGATCGAGGGGTTACTGAGCAGTTCTTC. It encodes CASSLDRGVTEQFF.

In this sample, this clonotype turned up many times. The V call is TRBV7-2, the J call TRBJ2-7; TRBD1 aligns across 11 bases. Germline values: CDR1 SGHTA, CDR2 FQGNSA. The CDR3 has 15 amino acids. V shed 4 bases and J 4 bases; nucleotides not matched to a gene: 6. The CDR3 protein is CASSSSGQGAYEQYF. CDR3 in DNA: TGTGCCAGCAGCTCATCCGGACAGGGGGCTTACGAGCAGTACTTC.

This clonotype was recorded a few times. This chain uses TRBV20-1 with TRBJ2-1, with 7 positions matching TRBD2. There are 14 residues in the CDR3. Germline trimming cut 7 bases from V and 4 bases from J; bases unmatched to any gene: 10. Per germline, CDR1 DFQATT and CDR2 SNEGSKA (reference sequence). The CDR3 region has the DNA TGCAGTGTTCAGCGGGCTAGCGGATACAATGAGCAGTTCTTC. Residues: CSVQRASGYNEQFF.

This rearrangement joins TRBV7-8 to TRBJ2-7; 7 positions agree with TRBD1. Germline CDR1 reads SGHVS; CDR2 reads FQNEAQ. The CDR3 loop spans 15 amino acids. V shed 5 bases and J 9 bases; nucleotides not matched to a gene: 16. The CDR3 reads CASSPNRGPMVRQYF. The CDR3 nucleotides read TGTGCCAGCAGCCCAAACAGGGGCCCGATGGTTCGGCAGTACTTC.

This clonotype has a handful of counts. The chain has TRBV6-2 or TRBV6-3 and TRBJ1-6; D call uncertain. V gave up 0 bases and J gave up 9 bases, with 15 bases separating them. The CDR3 is 16 amino acids. Germline CDR1 MNHEY, CDR2 SVGEGT. The CDR3 region is CASSYSSGRVGSPLHF. The CDR3 bases are TGTGCCAGCAGTTACTCGTCGGGGAGGGTCGGTTCACCCCTCCACTTT.

This clonotype was seen only once. CDR3 protein: CASSKISQETQYF. CDR3 DNA: TGTGCCAGCAGTAAAATTTCCCAAGAGACCCAGTACTTC. J is TRBJ2-5 and V is TRBV6-2 or TRBV6-3; the D is unclear. V dropped 5 bases and J dropped 1 base, with 8 bases sitting between them. This CDR3 has 13 amino acids. CDR1 and CDR2 (germline): MNHEY, SVGEGT.

V gene TRBV12-3 or TRBV12-4 combines with J gene TRBJ1-3; D ambiguous. The CDR3 consists of 17 residues. The germline V and J ends were trimmed by 1 base and 2 bases, with 15 bases remaining between them. The CDR3 DNA sequence: TGTGCCAGCAGTTTAGTGACGACTGTCACTACTGGAAACACCATATATTTT. Amino acids: CASSLVTTVTTGNTIYF.

The chain carries TRBV12-3 or TRBV12-4 and TRBJ2-3; TRBD2 matches 14 bases. Trimming cost V 4 bases and J 2 bases; bases outside gene matches: 11. The CDR3 is 19 amino acids. The CDR3 sequence: CASSWTGTSGGLITDTQYF. In DNA, the CDR3 is TGTGCCAGCAGTTGGACCGGGACTAGCGGGGGCTTAATCACAGATACGCAGTATTTT.

This clonotype occurred a few times. The chain joins TRBV7-6 to TRBJ1-1; a weak D match, TRBD1 (5 bases). The germline gives CDR1 SGHVS, CDR2 FNYEAQ. The CDR3 length is 15 residues. Trimming took off 4 bases at V and 1 base at J, with 13 bases between the two ends. CDR3 nucleotides: TGTGCCAGCAGCTATCCCGGGGGACCGAACACTGAAGCTTTCTTT. It encodes CASSYPGGPNTEAFF. The variable domain in full, with the rest retrieved from reference TRBV7-6 and TRBJ1-1, is GAGVSQSPRYKVTKRGQDVALRCDPISGHVSLYWYRQALGQGPEFLTYFNYEAQQDKSGLPNDRFSAERPEGSISTLTIQRTEQRDSAMYRCASSYPGGPNTEAFFGQGTRLTVV.

The CDR3 here is CASSLGTKGTQYF. The DNA of the CDR3 is TGTGCCAGCAGCTTAGGGACGAAGGGGACCCAGTACTTC. The rearrangement links TRBV7-2 to TRBJ2-5; D remains unclear. With 1 base removed from V and 7 bases from J, the gap between germline ends came to 10 bases. This CDR3 is built from 13 residues. In germline, CDR1 is SGHTA, CDR2 FQGNSA.

V is TRBV12-5 and J is TRBJ1-6; D is ambiguous. CDR3 length: 16 residues. The V end lost 0 bases, the J end lost 3 bases, and 9 bases lay between the germline ends. Germline-derived CDR1 and CDR2 are LGHNT and FRNRAP. CDR3 sequence: CASGLVAGRYNSPLHF. The CDR3 DNA follows: TGTGCTAGTGGTTTGGTAGCCGGCCGCTATAATTCACCCCTCCACTTT.

V and J are TRBV6-2 or TRBV6-3 and TRBJ2-1; D possibly corresponds to TRBD2 (5 bases). CDR1 and CDR2 from the germline V gene are MNHEY and SVGEGT. Trimming removed 6 bases from V and 12 bases from J, with 12 bases in between. The CDR3 has 11 amino acids. CDR3 sequence reads: CASSHGIVQFF. CDR3 sequence (DNA): TGTGCCAGCAGCCACGGGATCGTGCAGTTCTTC.

This clonotype was seen a handful of times. The genes are TRBV4-3 and TRBJ2-1, with 7 bases matching TRBD2. CDR3 length equals 18 residues. Germline V gene data show CDR1 as LGHNA and CDR2 as YSLEER. Trimming at V came to 0 bases and at J to 0 bases, leaving 8 bases not matched to a gene. CDR3 amino acids: CASSQELFGGSSYNEQFF. In DNA form, the CDR3 reads TGCGCCAGCAGCCAAGAGTTGTTCGGCGGGAGCTCCTACAATGAGCAGTTCTTC.